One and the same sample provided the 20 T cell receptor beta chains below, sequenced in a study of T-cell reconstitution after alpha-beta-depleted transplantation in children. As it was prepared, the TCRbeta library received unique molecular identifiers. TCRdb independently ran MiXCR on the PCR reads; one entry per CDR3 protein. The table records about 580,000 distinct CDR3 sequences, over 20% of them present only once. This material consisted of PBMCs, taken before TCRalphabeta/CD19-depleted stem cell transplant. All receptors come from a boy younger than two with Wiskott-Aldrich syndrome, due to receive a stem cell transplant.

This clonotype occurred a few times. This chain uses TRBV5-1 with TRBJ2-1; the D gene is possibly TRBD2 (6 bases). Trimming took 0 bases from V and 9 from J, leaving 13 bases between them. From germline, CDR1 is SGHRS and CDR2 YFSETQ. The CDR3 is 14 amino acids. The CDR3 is CASSLGLLAVEQFF. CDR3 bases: TGCGCCAGCAGCTTGGGGCTATTAGCGGTTGAGCAGTTCTTC.

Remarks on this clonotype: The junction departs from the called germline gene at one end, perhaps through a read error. CDR3 nucleotides: TGTGCCATCAGTGCATCGGGAGGGCCCTCTGGGGCCAACGGCCTGACTTTC. It yields the protein CAISASGGPSGANGLTF. The rearrangement joins TRBV10-3 to TRBJ2-6; the match to TRBD2 covers 8 bases. This CDR3 is built from 17 residues. The germline V gene has CDR1 ENHRY and CDR2 SYGVKD.

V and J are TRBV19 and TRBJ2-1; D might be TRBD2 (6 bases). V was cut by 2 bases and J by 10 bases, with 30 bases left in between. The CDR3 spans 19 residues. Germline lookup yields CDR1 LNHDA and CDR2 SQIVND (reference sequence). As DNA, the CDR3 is TGTGCCAGTAGTATAATTCCTAGCGTTAGCCTTCAGCGGGCCAGAGAGCAGTTCTTC. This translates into CASSIIPSVSLQRAREQFF.

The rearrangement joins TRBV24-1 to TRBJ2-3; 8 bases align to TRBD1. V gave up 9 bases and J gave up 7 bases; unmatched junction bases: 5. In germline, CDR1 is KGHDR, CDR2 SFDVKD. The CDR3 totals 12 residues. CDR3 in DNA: TGTGCCACCGGGGACAGGCTTTATACGCAGTATTTT. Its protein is CATGDRLYTQYF.

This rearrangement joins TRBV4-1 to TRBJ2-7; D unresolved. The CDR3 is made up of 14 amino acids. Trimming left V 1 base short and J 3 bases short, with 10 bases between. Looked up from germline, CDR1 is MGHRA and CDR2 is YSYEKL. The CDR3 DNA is TGCGCCAGCAGCCAAGGAACCCCACTCTACGAGCAGTACTTC. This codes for CASSQGTPLYEQYF.

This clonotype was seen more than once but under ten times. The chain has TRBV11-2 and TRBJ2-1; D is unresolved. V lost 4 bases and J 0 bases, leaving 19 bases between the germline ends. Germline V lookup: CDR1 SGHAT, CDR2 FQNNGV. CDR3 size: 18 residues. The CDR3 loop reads CASSSLLNTKSSYNEQFF. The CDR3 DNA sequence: TGTGCCAGCAGCTCCCTCTTAAATACCAAGAGCTCCTACAATGAGCAGTTCTTC.

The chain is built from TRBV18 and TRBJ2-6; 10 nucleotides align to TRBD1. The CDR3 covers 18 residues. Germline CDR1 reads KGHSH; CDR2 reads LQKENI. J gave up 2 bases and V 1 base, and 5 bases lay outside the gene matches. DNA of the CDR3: TGTGCCAGCTCACCACAGCGACAGGGGGCGCCTGGGGCCAACGTCCTGACTTTC. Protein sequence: CASSPQRQGAPGANVLTF.

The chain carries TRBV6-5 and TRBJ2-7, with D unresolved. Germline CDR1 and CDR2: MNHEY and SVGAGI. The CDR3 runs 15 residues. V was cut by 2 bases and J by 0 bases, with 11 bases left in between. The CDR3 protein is CASSYGWEGSYEQYF. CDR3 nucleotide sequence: TGTGCCAGCAGTTACGGGTGGGAAGGCTCCTACGAGCAGTACTTC.

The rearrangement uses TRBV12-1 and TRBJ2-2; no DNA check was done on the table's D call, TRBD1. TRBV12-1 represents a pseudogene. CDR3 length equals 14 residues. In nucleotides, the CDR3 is TGTGCCAGCAGCTTTATACCGGGACCCGGGGAGCTGTTTTTT. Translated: CASSFIPGPGELFF.

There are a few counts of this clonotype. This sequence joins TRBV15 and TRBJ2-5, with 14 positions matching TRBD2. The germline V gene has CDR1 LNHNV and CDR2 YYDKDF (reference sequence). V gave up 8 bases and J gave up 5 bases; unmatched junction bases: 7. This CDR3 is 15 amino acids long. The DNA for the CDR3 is TGTGCCACCTCCGGGACTAGCGGGAGTTGGGAGACCCAGTACTTC. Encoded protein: CATSGTSGSWETQYF. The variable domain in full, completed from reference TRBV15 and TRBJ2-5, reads DAMVIQNPRYQVTQFGKPVTLSCSQTLNHNVMYWYQQKSSQAPKLLFHYYDKDFNNEADTPDNFQSRRPNTSFCFLDIRSPGLGDTAMYLCATSGTSGSWETQYFGPGTRLLVL.

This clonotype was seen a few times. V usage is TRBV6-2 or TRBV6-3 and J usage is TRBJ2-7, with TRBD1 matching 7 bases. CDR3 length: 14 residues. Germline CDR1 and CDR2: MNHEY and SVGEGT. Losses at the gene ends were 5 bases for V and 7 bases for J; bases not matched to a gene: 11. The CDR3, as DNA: TGTGCCAGCAGTAACAGACAGGGTCGGAGAGAGCAGTACTTC. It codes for CASSNRQGRREQYF.

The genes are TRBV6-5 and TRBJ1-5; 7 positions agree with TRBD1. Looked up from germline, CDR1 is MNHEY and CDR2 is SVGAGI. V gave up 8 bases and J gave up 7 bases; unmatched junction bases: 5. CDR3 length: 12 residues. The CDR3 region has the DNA TGTGCCAGCGACAGGGCCGGCCAGCCCCAGCATTTT. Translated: CASDRAGQPQHF.

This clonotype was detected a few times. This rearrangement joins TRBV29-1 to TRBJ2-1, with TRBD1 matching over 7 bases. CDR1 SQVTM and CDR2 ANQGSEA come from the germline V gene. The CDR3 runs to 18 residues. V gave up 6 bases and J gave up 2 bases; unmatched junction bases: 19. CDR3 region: CSVGPGQSGQAAYNEQFF. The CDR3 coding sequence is TGCAGCGTCGGACCGGGACAGTCAGGACAAGCTGCCTACAATGAGCAGTTCTTC.

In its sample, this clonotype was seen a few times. The chain's CDR3 is CATVVRKGLAGVNEQYF. In nucleotides, the CDR3 is TGTGCCACCGTAGTACGCAAGGGACTAGCGGGAGTAAACGAGCAGTACTTC. The genes are TRBV10-3 and TRBJ2-7; 14 positions match TRBD2. Unmatched junction bases numbered 16, after V lost 10 bases and J lost 5 bases. Germline CDR1 reads ENHRY; CDR2 reads SYGVKD. The CDR3 consists of 17 residues.

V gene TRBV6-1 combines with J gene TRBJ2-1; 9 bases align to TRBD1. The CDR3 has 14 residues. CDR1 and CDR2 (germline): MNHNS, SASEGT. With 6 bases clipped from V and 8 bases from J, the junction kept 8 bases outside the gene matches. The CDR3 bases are TGTGCCAGCAGCGGGGACAGGGCCCTACATGAGCAGTTCTTC. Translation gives CASSGDRALHEQFF.

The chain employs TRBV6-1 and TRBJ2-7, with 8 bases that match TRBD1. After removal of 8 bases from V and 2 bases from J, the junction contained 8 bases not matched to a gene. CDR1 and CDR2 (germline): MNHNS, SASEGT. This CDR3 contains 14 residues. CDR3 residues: CASQRQGSTYEQYF. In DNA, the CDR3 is TGTGCCAGCCAGAGACAGGGGAGTACCTACGAGCAGTACTTC.

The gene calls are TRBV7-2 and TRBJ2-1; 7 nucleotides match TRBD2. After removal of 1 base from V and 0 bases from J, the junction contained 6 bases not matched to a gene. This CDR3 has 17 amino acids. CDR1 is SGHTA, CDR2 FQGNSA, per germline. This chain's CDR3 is CASSLGKLANSYNEQFF. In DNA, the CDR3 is TGTGCCAGCAGCTTAGGTAAACTAGCGAACTCCTACAATGAGCAGTTCTTC.

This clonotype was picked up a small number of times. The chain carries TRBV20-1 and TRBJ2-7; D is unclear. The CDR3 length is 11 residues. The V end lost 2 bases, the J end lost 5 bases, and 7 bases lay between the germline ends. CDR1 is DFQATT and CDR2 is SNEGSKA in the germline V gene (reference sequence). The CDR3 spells CSARPNDEQYF. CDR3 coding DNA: TGCAGTGCTAGACCTAATGACGAGCAGTACTTC.

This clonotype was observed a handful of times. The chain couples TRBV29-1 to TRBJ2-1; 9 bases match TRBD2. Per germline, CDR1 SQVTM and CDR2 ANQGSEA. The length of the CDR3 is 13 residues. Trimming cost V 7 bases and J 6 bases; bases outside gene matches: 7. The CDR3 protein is CSAAGGRANEQFF. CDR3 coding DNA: TGCAGCGCCGCCGGCGGGAGGGCCAATGAGCAGTTCTTC.

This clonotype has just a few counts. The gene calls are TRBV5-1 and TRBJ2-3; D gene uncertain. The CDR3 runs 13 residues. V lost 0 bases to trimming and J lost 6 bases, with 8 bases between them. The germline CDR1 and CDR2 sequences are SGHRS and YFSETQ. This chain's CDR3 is CASSLGARDTQYF. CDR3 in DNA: TGCGCCAGCAGCTTGGGTGCAAGGGATACGCAGTATTTT.